This passage covers 20 T cell receptor beta chains from one sample sequenced in a study of blood T cell repertoires in COVID-19. Sequencing used immunoSEQ multiplex PCR; TCRdb keeps in-frame clones, though not all of them. The table shows more than 200,000 clones, with 81% occurring only once. The source material was peripheral blood. These TCRs come from a woman of 80 years or more with acute or convalescent COVID-19.

The V and J genes are TRBV11-2 and TRBJ2-7; D might be TRBD2 (6 bases). CDR3 length: 16 amino acids. Germline values: CDR1 SGHAT, CDR2 FQNNGV. V was shortened by 8 bases and J by 3 bases, with 23 bases between the two germline ends. The DNA for the CDR3 is TGTGCCAGCCGGGGCCGTATTAGCGGTGAGCTCTACGAGCAGTACTTC. Translation gives CASRGRISGELYEQYF.

J is TRBJ2-7 and V is TRBV7-6, with 11 bases lining up with TRBD2. The CDR3 is made up of 17 amino acids. Germline loops: CDR1 SGHVS, CDR2 FNYEAQ. The V segment lost 0 bases and the J segment 4 bases; nucleotides outside the gene matches: 8. This CDR3 reads CASSLAWASGRTYEQYF. In nucleotides, the CDR3 is TGTGCCAGCAGCTTAGCCTGGGCTAGCGGGAGGACTTACGAGCAGTACTTC.

This chain connects TRBV3-1 (or the pseudogene TRBV3-2) to TRBJ2-5; 10 bases line up with TRBD2. From germline, CDR1 is LGHDT and CDR2 YNNKEL (reference sequence). This CDR3 is built from 16 residues. Losses at the gene ends were 2 bases for V and 9 bases for J; bases not matched to a gene: 12. The DNA of the CDR3 is TGTGCCAGCAGCCAATATCTGCTAGCGGGGGACGGGGCCCAGTACTTC. Protein: CASSQYLLAGDGAQYF.

The chain is built from TRBV7-6 and TRBJ2-6, with TRBD1 matching 7 bases. The CDR3 covers 15 residues. Germline CDR1 is SGHVS and CDR2 is FNYEAQ. Losses at the gene ends were 4 bases for V and 2 bases for J; bases not matched to a gene: 2. In DNA form, the CDR3 reads TGTGCCAGCAGCTCCCAGGGGGCTGGGGCCAACGTCCTGACTTTC. Protein product: CASSSQGAGANVLTF.

The V and J genes are TRBV7-2 and TRBJ2-7; 9 bases are shared with TRBD2. This CDR3 has 16 amino acids. V shed 1 base, J shed 0 bases, and the junction held 4 bases outside the gene matches. Germline assignment: CDR1 SGHTA and CDR2 FQGNSA. The CDR3: CASSLGLAGNSYEQYF. CDR3 sequence (DNA): TGTGCCAGCAGCTTAGGTCTAGCGGGGAACTCCTACGAGCAGTACTTC.

This chain links TRBV11-2 with TRBJ2-1; maybe TRBD2 (6 bases). Germline assignment: CDR1 SGHAT and CDR2 FQNNGV. Trimming pared 0 bases from V and 8 bases from J, leaving 14 bases between. The CDR3 is made up of 15 amino acids. The CDR3 DNA sequence: TGTGCCAGCAGCTTAGACTCCGTCGGGGACTATGAGCAGTTCTTC. Protein product: CASSLDSVGDYEQFF.

The V and J genes are TRBV29-1 and TRBJ1-4; TRBD1 might be the D (5 bases). The V end lost 7 bases, the J end lost 4 bases, and 7 bases lay between the germline ends. Germline V gene sequence: CDR1 SQVTM, CDR2 ANQGSEA. The CDR3 contains 11 residues. CDR3 residues: CSADSNEKLFF. The CDR3 DNA reads TGCAGCGCCGACAGTAATGAAAAACTGTTTTTT.

V is TRBV5-4 and J is TRBJ2-5; 8 bases map to TRBD2. CDR3 length: 15 residues. Trimming cost V 4 bases and J 5 bases; bases outside gene matches: 10. Germline V gives CDR1 SGHNT, CDR2 YYREEE (reference sequence). The CDR3 nucleotides are TGTGCCAGCAGCCCCTCGGCGGGGGGCCGGGAGACCCAGTACTTC. Protein product: CASSPSAGGRETQYF.

This clone appeared once. V usage is TRBV7-9 and J usage is TRBJ2-7; 11 nucleotides match TRBD1. Unmatched junction bases numbered 2, after V lost 4 bases and J lost 3 bases. The CDR3 contains 14 residues. Germline CDR1 SEHNR, CDR2 FQNEAQ (reference sequence). The CDR3 is CASSSGTGGYEQYF. The DNA of the CDR3 is TGTGCCAGCAGCTCAGGGACAGGGGGCTACGAGCAGTACTTC. The whole variable domain, filled in from reference TRBV7-9 and TRBJ2-7, reads DTGVSQNPRHKITKRGQNVTFRCDPISEHNRLYWYRQTLGQGPEFLTYFQNEAQLEKSRLLSDRFSAERPKGSFSTLEIQRTEQGDSAMYLCASSSGTGGYEQYFGPGTRLTVT.

The rearrangement joins TRBV4-1 to TRBJ2-7; 8 bases agree with TRBD1. Germline V CDR1 and CDR2: MGHRA, YSYEKL. V lost 4 bases to trimming and J lost 0 bases; unmatched junction nucleotides: 8. The CDR3 has 16 amino acids. DNA of the CDR3: TGCGCCAGCAGCCCGGGCCAGGGGGCCAACTCCTACGAGCAGTACTTC. Translating gives CASSPGQGANSYEQYF.

The V and J genes are TRBV19 and TRBJ1-2, with a possible D match to TRBD1 (6 bases). The CDR3 loop spans 14 amino acids. Per the germline V gene, CDR1 is LNHDA and CDR2 is SQIVND (reference sequence). V shed 4 bases and J shed 4 bases, with 13 bases lying between them. This chain's CDR3 is CASSNQQGSYGYTF. The CDR3 nucleotides are TGTGCCAGTAGTAACCAACAGGGTAGCTATGGCTACACCTTC. Full variable domain (missing parts from reference TRBV19 and TRBJ1-2): DGGITQSPKYLFRKEGQNVTLSCEQNLNHDAMYWYRQDPGQGLRLIYYSQIVNDFQKGDIAEGYSVSREKKESFPLTVTSAQKNPTAFYLCASSNQQGSYGYTFGSGTRLTVV.

The gene calls are TRBV25-1 and TRBJ1-1; no clear D. Trimming left V 3 bases short and J 1 base short, with 12 bases between. CDR3 size: 15 residues. The germline V gene has CDR1 MGHDK and CDR2 SYGVNS. This chain's CDR3 is CASSEVGRGNTEAFF. The DNA of the CDR3 is TGTGCCAGCAGTGAGGTCGGACGGGGGAACACTGAAGCTTTCTTT.

J is TRBJ1-2 and V is TRBV2; 7 bases map to TRBD1. Germline CDR1 and CDR2: SNHLY and FYNNEI. V was clipped by 6 bases and J by 4 bases; unmatched bases: 8. The CDR3 has 14 amino acids. CDR3 sequence (DNA): TGTGCCAGCAGCCAAGGGGGCATTGGCTATGGCTACACCTTC. Protein: CASSQGGIGYGYTF.

V is TRBV18 and J is TRBJ2-7; 8 nucleotides match TRBD1. This CDR3 comprises 13 residues. In germline, CDR1 is KGHSH, CDR2 LQKENI. Germline trimming cut 5 bases from V and 9 bases from J; bases unmatched to any gene: 9. CDR3 sequence: CASSSNRGSVQYF. The DNA for the CDR3 is TGTGCCAGCTCATCTAACAGGGGGTCCGTGCAGTACTTC.

The chain employs TRBV28 and TRBJ2-5; TRBD2 matches at 11 bases. CDR1 and CDR2 (germline): MDHEN, SYDVKM. The CDR3 has 15 amino acids. After removal of 6 bases from V and 4 bases from J, the junction contained 7 bases not matched to a gene. The CDR3 DNA reads TGTGCCAGCAGCGAGACTAGCGGGATTAGAGAGACCCAGTACTTC. Its translation: CASSETSGIRETQYF.

The V and J genes are TRBV2 and TRBJ1-1; the D is unclear. This CDR3 has 14 residues. The V end lost 4 bases, the J end lost 0 bases, and 9 bases lay between the germline ends. The germline V gene encodes CDR1 SNHLY and CDR2 FYNNEI. In nucleotides, the CDR3 is TGTGCCAGCAGTGTGGCGGGCGTGAACACTGAAGCTTTCTTT. Amino acids: CASSVAGVNTEAFF.

This rearrangement joins TRBV29-1 to TRBJ1-3; D possibly corresponds to TRBD1 (5 bases). Germline CDR1 is SQVTM and CDR2 is ANQGSEA. The CDR3 covers 14 residues. V was trimmed by 4 bases and J by 0 bases, leaving 10 bases between them. Here the CDR3 reads CSVARVPSGNTIYF. CDR3 DNA: TGCAGCGTTGCCAGGGTCCCCTCTGGAAACACCATATATTTT. Filled out from reference TRBV29-1 and TRBJ1-3, the complete variable domain reads SAVISQKPSRDICQRGTSLTIQCQVDSQVTMMFWYRQQPGQSLTLIATANQGSEATYESGFVIDKFPISRPNLTFSTLTVSNMSPEDSSIYLCSVARVPSGNTIYFGEGSWLTVV.

This clone appeared a single time. This sequence joins TRBV28 and TRBJ1-1; 7 bases are a match to TRBD1. V trimming: 5 bases; J trimming: 1 base; junction bases outside the gene matches: 4. The CDR3 extends over 14 amino acids. Germline-derived CDR1 and CDR2 are MDHEN and SYDVKM. Written as DNA, the CDR3 is TGTGCCAGCAGTCTTGGACAGGAGAACACTGAAGCTTTCTTT. Translated, it gives CASSLGQENTEAFF.

This chain uses TRBV19 with TRBJ2-7; perhaps TRBD1 as D (5 bases). CDR3 length: 16 amino acids. Trimming stripped 3 bases from V and 0 bases from J, with 15 bases between. From germline, CDR1 is LNHDA and CDR2 SQIVND (reference sequence). The CDR3 here is CASSIALDTYSYEQYF. CDR3 nucleotide sequence: TGTGCCAGTAGTATTGCCCTGGACACCTACTCCTACGAGCAGTACTTC.

The V gene is TRBV5-8, the J gene TRBJ2-1; 11 nucleotides line up with TRBD1. The V segment lost 2 bases and the J segment 1 base; nucleotides outside the gene matches: 5. The germline V gene has CDR1 SGHTS and CDR2 YDEGEE. This CDR3 has 17 amino acids. This CDR3 is CASSLGQGALSYNEQFF. CDR3 bases: TGTGCCAGCAGCTTAGGACAGGGGGCTTTATCCTACAATGAGCAGTTCTTC. Full variable domain (missing parts from reference TRBV5-8 and TRBJ2-1): EAGVTQSPTHLIKTRGQQATLRCSPISGHTSVYWYQQALGLGLQFLLWYDEGEERNRGNFPPRFSGRQFPNYSSELNVNALELEDSALYLCASSLGQGALSYNEQFFGPGTRLTVL.